The rows below give T cell receptor beta chains drawn from one sample of a study of blood T cell repertoires in COVID-19. TCRdb keeps only in-frame clones here, not all; method: immunoSEQ multiplex PCR. Of around 330,000 clones in the sample, roughly nine tenths are singletons; the top ten hold around 2.6%. Sequencing used PBMCs or T cells enriched from blood (not recorded which). These receptors were taken from a man between 60 and 75 years old who had recovered from COVID-19. Each CDR3 is given with its conserved first and last residue. The D gene is left open where the match is weak. For some rows the clone size is stated as once, few or many, or as a class when expanded; others skip it.

CDR3nt	CDR3aa	abundance	v_gene	j_gene	d_gene
TGCGCCAGCAGCAGGGGACTATTGGCCTACGAGCAGTACTTC	CASSRGLLAYEQYF	few	TRBV5-1	TRBJ2-7	TRBD2
TGTGCCACCCACCCGCCCAGGATTTACAATGAGCAGTTCTTC	CATHPPRIYNEQFF	-	TRBV24-1	TRBJ2-1	-
TGTGCCAGCAGCTCCTGGGCCGGGGACAACTCTGGAAACACCATATATTTT	CASSSWAGDNSGNTIYF	-	TRBV7-9	TRBJ1-3	-
TGCGCCAGCAGTCTTGGACTAGCGGGGGGGGAAGAGACCCAGTACTTC	CASSLGLAGGEETQYF	once	TRBV5-1	TRBJ2-5	TRBD2
TGTGCCAGCAGCGGGGACTCGGGCAATCAGCCCCAGCATTTT	CASSGDSGNQPQHF	-	TRBV6-5	TRBJ1-5	-
TGTGCCTGGATCCGGATAGGCGCAGGGACTGGAAACACCATATATTTT	CAWIRIGAGTGNTIYF	-	TRBV30	TRBJ1-3	-
TGTGCCAGCTCACCTTCAGGGGTTACTGAAGCTTTCTTT	CASSPSGVTEAFF	-	TRBV18	TRBJ1-1	-
TGTGCCAGCAGTTCCGACAGGCCGGCCGAGCTGTTTTTT	CASSSDRPAELFF	-	TRBV28	TRBJ2-2	-
TGTGCCAGCAGCCCCGGGGAAAACGGGGGCTACACCTTC	CASSPGENGGYTF	-	TRBV7-6	TRBJ1-2	-
TGTGCCAGCAGCCGGGACAGGGGATATCATGGCTACACCTTC	CASSRDRGYHGYTF	-	TRBV6-5	TRBJ1-2	TRBD1
TGTGCCAGCAGTTCTCAGGGGCTTCCGAACACTGAAGCTTTCTTT	CASSSQGLPNTEAFF	-	TRBV27	TRBJ1-1	-
TGTGCCTGGAGGGAGGTTAGATGGGGCAATGAGCAGTTCTTC	CAWREVRWGNEQFF	-	TRBV30	TRBJ2-1	-
TGTGCCAGCAGCTTATCAGTTAGCGCCAATGAGCAGTTCTTC	CASSLSVSANEQFF	-	TRBV11-2	TRBJ2-1	-
TGTGCCAGCAGCTTAGGAGCCAGCGGGGGCCCCTACGAGCAGTACTTC	CASSLGASGGPYEQYF	-	TRBV11-2	TRBJ2-7	TRBD2
TGCGCCAGCAGCCAAGAAGTTCGGACAGGGACCTCTGGAAACACCATATATTTT	CASSQEVRTGTSGNTIYF	-	TRBV4-1	TRBJ1-3	TRBD1
TGTGCCAGCAGCGGAAAGTGGACTAGCGGCTACAATGAGCAGTTCTTC	CASSGKWTSGYNEQFF	-	TRBV7-9	TRBJ2-1	TRBD2
TGCGCCAGCAGCCCGGACACTTTTGAAAAACTGTTTTTT	CASSPDTFEKLFF	-	TRBV5-1	TRBJ1-4	-
TGCGCCAGCGCCGCTCACAAACAAACAGGGCTTGGGAACACCGGGGAGCTGTTTTTT	CASAAHKQTGLGNTGELFF	-	TRBV10-1	TRBJ2-2	-
TGTGCCAGCAGTAAGCCAGGGGGCGGCTACACCTTC	CASSKPGGGYTF	-	TRBV28	TRBJ1-2	TRBD1
TGTGCCAGCAGCCCTTCTAGCTCGTCCACAGATACGCAGTATTTT	CASSPSSSSTDTQYF	-	TRBV3-1/TRBV3-2	TRBJ2-3	-
TGTGCCAGCAGCTCCGGACAGGGGGCCAACTATGGCTACACCTTC	CASSSGQGANYGYTF	-	TRBV5-4	TRBJ1-2	TRBD1
TGTGCCAGCAGCCGAAGTATGACTACCTACGAGCAGTACTTC	CASSRSMTTYEQYF	-	TRBV5-4	TRBJ2-7	-
TGTGCCAGCAGCCCCTCAGCGACAGGGGTTGGTTCACCCCTCCACTTT	CASSPSATGVGSPLHF	-	TRBV3-1/TRBV3-2	TRBJ1-6	TRBD1
TGTGCCACCAGCAGAGGCAGGCTAGCGGGAGCTAATGAGCAGTTCTTC	CATSRGRLAGANEQFF	-	TRBV15	TRBJ2-1	TRBD2
TGCAGCGTGGGACAGGAGAACACCGGGGAGCTGTTTTTT	CSVGQENTGELFF	-	TRBV29-1	TRBJ2-2	TRBD1
TGTGCCAGCAGCCAAGAACAGGGGGCAGGACAGCCCCAGCATTTT	CASSQEQGAGQPQHF	once	TRBV4-2	TRBJ1-5	TRBD1
TGTGCTAGCAGCTCCTACCTAGCGGGCGGGGGACAGAACACCGGGGAGCTGTTTTTT	CASSSYLAGGGQNTGELFF	few	TRBV7-7	TRBJ2-2	TRBD2
TGCGCCAGCAGCCCCCCCCAGGGCCCAATTGAAGCTTTCTTT	CASSPPQGPIEAFF	-	TRBV23-1	TRBJ1-1	-
TGTGCCAGCAGCCCCTATGGCGGGGGGGCCTACAATGAGCAGTTCTTC	CASSPYGGGAYNEQFF	-	TRBV7-3	TRBJ2-1	TRBD2
TGCGCCAGCAGCTTGAGGGAGGGGAACACTGAAGCTTTCTTT	CASSLREGNTEAFF	-	TRBV5-1	TRBJ1-1	-
TGTGCCAGCAGTGCTCCCAGGGGGCGCGAACGGGGAGGGGAGCAGTACTTC	CASSAPRGRERGGEQYF	-	TRBV3-1/TRBV3-2	TRBJ2-7	-
TGTGCCAGTAACCTAGCGGGAGTACGCACCGGGGAGCTGTTTTTT	CASNLAGVRTGELFF	-	TRBV19	TRBJ2-2	TRBD2
TGTGCCTGGAGTGTACTTTTGGGAGGGAAGGTCACCGGGGAGCTGTTTTTT	CAWSVLLGGKVTGELFF	-	TRBV30	TRBJ2-2	TRBD2
TGTGCCAGCAGCCAACAGGGCCAAGAGACCCAGTACTTC	CASSQQGQETQYF	-	TRBV2	TRBJ2-5	-
TGCGCCAGCAGCTTGGAAGGTCCCGGGACTACCACAATCAATGAGCAGTTCTTC	CASSLEGPGTTTINEQFF	-	TRBV5-1	TRBJ2-1	TRBD2
TGCGCCAGCAGCGCGACAGGTAACGAGCAGTACTTC	CASSATGNEQYF	-	TRBV5-1	TRBJ2-7	-
TGTGCCACCAGTACCTGGACAGGGTCGACAGATACGCAGTATTTT	CATSTWTGSTDTQYF	-	TRBV24-1	TRBJ2-3	TRBD1
TGTGCCAGCAGTTCGGGCCCCACAGGGAAGGGGGACCCCTCTGCCCAGCATTTT	CASSSGPTGKGDPSAQHF	-	TRBV2	TRBJ1-5	-
TGTGCCAGCAGCTTAAACTCGGCAATAGCTTACGAGCAGTACTTC	CASSLNSAIAYEQYF	-	TRBV7-2	TRBJ2-7	-
TGTGCCAGCAGTTTCTCCGGGACAGGGGGTTATGGGGAGCTGTTTTTT	CASSFSGTGGYGELFF	-	TRBV27	TRBJ2-2	TRBD1
TGTGCCAGCAGCGGCGGGACAGCCAATAATTCACCCCTCCACTTT	CASSGGTANNSPLHF	-	TRBV5-4	TRBJ1-6	TRBD1
TGTGCCAGCAGCCAAGTGGGACTGAGACAAGAGACCCAGTACTTC	CASSQVGLRQETQYF	once	TRBV3-1/TRBV3-2	TRBJ2-5	-
TGTGCTAGTGGTCGTGCCTCGGGAGCAGAAAGCAATCAGCCCCAGCATTTT	CASGRASGAESNQPQHF	-	TRBV12-5	TRBJ1-5	-